The 17 T cell receptor beta chains in this list originate from one sample, sequenced in a study of blood T cell repertoires in COVID-19. Repertoires were generated with immunoSEQ multiplex PCR, while TCRdb's copy carries only in-frame clones and drops some. The repertoire holds some 300,000 clones, with 85% to 90% as singletons. The sequenced sample was PBMCs or T cells enriched from blood (not recorded which). Every receptor here comes from a woman aged 30 to 39 who had recovered from COVID-19.

This clone was counted a single time. This rearrangement joins TRBV7-2 to TRBJ1-6; tentative D call: TRBD1 (5 bases). Per the germline V gene, CDR1 is SGHTA and CDR2 is FQGNSA. This CDR3 has 15 amino acids. With 7 bases removed from V and 10 bases from J, the gap between germline ends came to 20 bases. The CDR3 spells CASTPFAGAGSPLHF. CDR3 bases: TGTGCCAGCACCCCCTTTGCTGGGGCAGGCTCACCCCTCCACTTT.

The chain carries TRBV14 and TRBJ1-1; D ambiguous. Looked up from germline, CDR1 is SGHDN and CDR2 is FVKESK. Trimming took 3 bases from V and 3 from J, leaving 8 bases between them. This CDR3 is built from 13 residues. Written as DNA, the CDR3 is TGTGCCAGCAGCCACGCCGGGGACACTGAAGCTTTCTTT. Amino acids: CASSHAGDTEAFF.

This rearrangement joins TRBV29-1 to TRBJ2-3, with TRBD1 matching over 9 bases. Germline V gives CDR1 SQVTM, CDR2 ANQGSEA. Unmatched junction bases numbered 5, after V lost 2 bases and J lost 8 bases. The CDR3 length is 13 residues. CDR3 in DNA: TGCAGCGTTGAACCACAGGGGGCAGGTACGCAGTATTTT. It yields the protein CSVEPQGAGTQYF.

This clone was detected a few times. The chain couples TRBV4-3 to TRBJ1-1; D perhaps matches TRBD1 (5 bases). V lost 0 bases to trimming and J lost 0 bases, with 20 bases between them. The CDR3 runs to 19 residues. Per germline, CDR1 LGHNA and CDR2 YSLEER. CDR3 sequence: CASSQDPVAGRIMNTEAFF. The CDR3 DNA is TGCGCCAGCAGCCAAGACCCCGTGGCAGGGAGGATAATGAACACTGAAGCTTTCTTT.

Comments on this clone: At one end, the junction sequence differs from germline, possibly due to a read error. This chain connects TRBV7-7 to TRBJ2-1, with 10 bases that match TRBD1. This CDR3 spans 16 amino acids. CDR1 and CDR2 (germline): SSHAT, FNYEAQ (reference sequence). CDR3 nucleotides: TGTGCTAGCAGCCAAGGGACAGGGGAGTCTTACAATGAGCAGTTCTTC. Translating it yields CASSQGTGESYNEQFF.

The V gene is TRBV6-5, the J gene TRBJ1-2, with TRBD1 as a possible D gene (6 bases). Germline V CDR1 and CDR2: MNHEY, SVGAGI. This CDR3 contains 14 residues. V was cut by 7 bases and J by 8 bases, with 20 bases left in between. In nucleotides, the CDR3 is TGTGCCAGCAAGCCCCCGGGACACTTGGGGGGCTACACCTTC. Translated: CASKPPGHLGGYTF.

This clone appeared once. The chain combines TRBV7-2 with TRBJ2-7; D ambiguous. V lost 2 bases to trimming and J lost 0 bases, with 8 bases between them. The CDR3 length is 14 residues. Germline-derived CDR1 and CDR2 are SGHTA and FQGNSA. CDR3 bases: TGTGCCAGCAGCTTAAGCAGGTTCTCCTACGAGCAGTACTTC. The encoded protein is CASSLSRFSYEQYF. The full variable domain, its missing parts supplied by reference TRBV7-2 and TRBJ2-7, is GAGVSQSPSNKVTEKGKDVELRCDPISGHTALYWYRQSLGQGLEFLIYFQGNSAPDKSGLPSDRFSAERTGGSVSTLTIQRTQQEDSAVYLCASSLSRFSYEQYFGPGTRLTVT.

The chain uses TRBV7-9 and TRBJ1-4; 7 nucleotides align to TRBD1. The CDR3 is 16 amino acids. CDR1 and CDR2 from the germline V gene are SEHNR and FQNEAQ (reference sequence). Trimming removed 2 bases from V and 7 bases from J; junction bases left unmatched: 10. CDR3 nucleotide sequence: TGTGCCAGCAGCTTACTCGAAACAGGGGTGGGTGAAAAACTGTTTTTT. It yields the protein CASSLLETGVGEKLFF.

J is TRBJ2-1 and V is TRBV27, with D perhaps TRBD2 (5 bases). V dropped 7 bases and J dropped 5 bases, with 15 bases sitting between them. Germline CDR1 and CDR2: MNHEY and SMNVEV (reference sequence). This CDR3 spans 14 amino acids. CDR3 amino acids: CASMTWENDNEQFF. The CDR3 nucleotides read TGTGCCAGCATGACGTGGGAGAACGACAATGAGCAGTTCTTC.

CDR3 residues: CASSQGQSNQPQHF. CDR3 DNA: TGTGCCAGCTCACAGGGGCAGAGCAATCAGCCCCAGCATTTT. The chain has TRBV18 and TRBJ1-5, with D perhaps matching TRBD1 (5 bases). The CDR3 extends over 14 amino acids. Trimming took off 4 bases at V and 1 base at J, with 8 bases between the two ends. Per germline, CDR1 KGHSH and CDR2 LQKENI.

The chain links TRBV18 to TRBJ2-3, with TRBD2 as a possible D gene (6 bases). The ends were cut back, 3 bases at V and 4 bases at J, with 8 bases in the middle. There are 13 residues in the CDR3. Germline loops: CDR1 KGHSH, CDR2 LQKENI. CDR3 nucleotides: TGTGCCAGCTCACCCAGCGGGTCAGATACGCAGTATTTT. Encoded protein: CASSPSGSDTQYF.

The chain joins TRBV5-6 to TRBJ1-2; 11 bases align to TRBD1. This CDR3 spans 13 amino acids. J lost 5 bases, V lost 4 bases, and 1 base had no gene match. Germline V gene data show CDR1 as SGHDT and CDR2 as YYEEEE. CDR3 protein: CASSGTGGYGYTF. The CDR3 DNA sequence: TGTGCCAGCAGCGGGACAGGGGGTTATGGCTACACCTTC.

The chain employs TRBV6-1 and TRBJ1-4; 8 bases fit TRBD1. Looked up from germline, CDR1 is MNHNS and CDR2 is SASEGT. The length of the CDR3 is 15 residues. Unmatched junction bases numbered 4, after V lost 3 bases and J lost 4 bases. The CDR3 coding sequence is TGTGCCAGCAGTGATCAGGGGGCTGGTAATGAAAAACTGTTTTTT. Residues: CASSDQGAGNEKLFF.

V and J are TRBV10-2 and TRBJ2-5; 8 bases are a match to TRBD2. The CDR3 spans 13 residues. V shed 8 bases and J 2 bases; nucleotides not matched to a gene: 4. Germline assignment: CDR1 WSHSY and CDR2 SAAADI. The DNA of the CDR3 is TGCGCCAGCGGGGGGACTAGACAAGAGACCCAGTACTTC. Amino acid sequence: CASGGTRQETQYF.

This clone was seen just once. The V call is TRBV12-3 or TRBV12-4, the J call TRBJ2-2; a weak D match, TRBD1 (7 bases). Trimming cost V 5 bases and J 6 bases, with 10 bases left between them. The CDR3 runs 13 residues. CDR3 DNA: TGTGCCAGCAGTGTCAGGGGGGCCGGGGAGCTGTTTTTT. Its protein product is CASSVRGAGELFF.

This chain connects TRBV7-2 to TRBJ2-1; a possible D gene is TRBD1 (6 bases). The V gene's germline CDR1 is SGHTA and CDR2 FQGNSA. The V and J ends lost 5 bases and 5 bases respectively, with 22 bases between them. The CDR3 has 17 residues. CDR3 DNA sequence: TGTGCCAGCAGCACCCGATACAGGGCTTACTTTGACAATGAGCAGTTCTTC. Translated: CASSTRYRAYFDNEQFF.

This clone appeared a single time. Here the CDR3 DNA reads TGCGCCAGCAGCCAACGTGGGAGGGTCTACAATGAGCAGTTCTTC. Translating gives CASSQRGRVYNEQFF. The V and J genes are TRBV4-1 and TRBJ2-1; 7 positions match TRBD2. CDR3 length: 15 residues. After removal of 2 bases from V and 3 bases from J, the junction contained 4 bases not matched to a gene. CDR1 is MGHRA and CDR2 is YSYEKL in the germline V gene.